Listed below are T cell receptor beta chains from one sample, sequenced in a study of blood T cell repertoires in COVID-19. Data came from immunoSEQ multiplex PCR; TCRdb stores just in-frame clones and leaves some out. The sample has about 380,000 clones, 85% seen once. The material sequenced was peripheral blood. These receptors came from a woman aged 18-30 years with acute or convalescent COVID-19. Both conserved end residues are part of each CDR3.

TRBV28,TRBJ2-1,CASSLGDSNEQFF
TRBV7-9,TRBJ2-3,CASSSVSGSDTQYF
TRBV5-8,TRBJ2-5,CASSYKAIQETQYF
TRBV7-9,TRBJ1-1,CASSLEREAEAFF
TRBV6-5,TRBJ2-2,CASSSALAGGPGELFF
TRBV5-8,TRBJ1-2,CASSLASGGNYGYTF
TRBV20-1,TRBJ2-7,CSASKGLAVVSYEQYF
TRBV6-5,TRBJ1-2,CASSYSKGSGGYTF
TRBV11-2,TRBJ2-7,CASSLEGGPGYEQYF
TRBV7-3,TRBJ2-1,CASSHPSQSGGPYNEQFF
TRBV24-1,TRBJ1-3,CATSDPRTAGNTIYF
TRBV27,TRBJ2-7,CASSLLIGGEAYEQYF
TRBV6-2/TRBV6-3,TRBJ2-1,CASSYRDYLNNEQFF
TRBV5-4,TRBJ2-3,CASSLGRLVSTDTQYF
TRBV5-1,TRBJ2-3,CASSEGLAGETDTQYF
TRBV6-5,TRBJ1-2,CASRTGYDYGYTF
TRBV11-2,TRBJ1-4,CASSKGQENEKLFF
TRBV19,TRBJ1-5,CASTSRGGWGQPQHF
TRBV7-9,TRBJ1-1,CASSLVSENTEAFF
TRBV27,TRBJ2-7,CASSRTSGRAHEQYF
TRBV19,TRBJ2-2,CASNREFANTGELFF
TRBV28,TRBJ2-1,CASSLTSGSPGEQFF
TRBV9,TRBJ2-7,CASSRGPGGEQYF
TRBV2,TRBJ2-7,CASMGQGSVEQYF
TRBV20-1,TRBJ2-7,CSASRTQAGEQYF
TRBV27,TRBJ2-7,CASGQDRVHEQYF
TRBV2,TRBJ2-3,CATRPAGATDTQYF
TRBV7-8,TRBJ2-3,CASSLRGPDTQYF
TRBV14,TRBJ1-2,CASSQDGGQGAHGYTF
TRBV5-1,TRBJ1-1,CASSLSPEGRAFF
TRBV6-5,TRBJ1-1,CASRGPGLANTEAFF